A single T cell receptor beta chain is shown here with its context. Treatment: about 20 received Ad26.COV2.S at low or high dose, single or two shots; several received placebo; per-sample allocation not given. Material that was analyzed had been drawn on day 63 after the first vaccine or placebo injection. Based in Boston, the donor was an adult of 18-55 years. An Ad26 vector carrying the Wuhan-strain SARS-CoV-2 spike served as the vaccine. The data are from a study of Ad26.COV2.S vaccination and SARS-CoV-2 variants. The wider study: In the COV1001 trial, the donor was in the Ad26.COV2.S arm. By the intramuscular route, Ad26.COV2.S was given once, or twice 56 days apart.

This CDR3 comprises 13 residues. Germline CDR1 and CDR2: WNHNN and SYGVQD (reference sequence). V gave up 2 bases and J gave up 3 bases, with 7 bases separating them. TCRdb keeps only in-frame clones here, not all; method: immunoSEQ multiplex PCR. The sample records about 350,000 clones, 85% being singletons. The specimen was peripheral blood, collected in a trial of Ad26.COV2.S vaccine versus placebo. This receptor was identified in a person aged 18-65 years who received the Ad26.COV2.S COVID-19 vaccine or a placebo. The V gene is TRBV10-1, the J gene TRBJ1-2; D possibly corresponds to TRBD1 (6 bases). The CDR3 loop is CASSERGDYGYTF. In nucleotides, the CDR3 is TGCGCCAGCAGTGAGAGGGGGGACTATGGCTACACCTTC.